A selection of T cell receptor beta chains follows, all from one sample in a study of cytomegalovirus exposure and HLA in healthy donors. The data were produced by immunoSEQ multiplex PCR, yet TCRdb's version contains in-frame clones alone and is incomplete. The sample includes 100,000 to 120,000 clones, roughly 73% of them seen just once. The sample taken for sequencing was PBMCs. These receptors originate from a woman aged 40 to 50 in good health and CMV-seropositive. Both conserved end residues are part of each CDR3. The order of the fields is clone size, J gene, V gene, D gene, CDR3 DNA, CDR3 protein. The D gene is left open where the match is weak. Some rows have no size entry. The others give once, few or many, or a class for an expanded clone.

many | TRBJ2-7 | TRBV4-2 | - | TGTGCCAGCAGCCAAAGTCGCGGAGGGTACGACGAGCAGTACTTC | CASSQSRGGYDEQYF
- | TRBJ2-4 | TRBV5-8 | - | TGTGCCAGCAGCTCTACGCAGGAGGGACACATTCAGTACTTC | CASSSTQEGHIQYF
- | TRBJ2-1 | TRBV27 | TRBD2 | TGTGCCAGCAGCTTATTAGGTAGCGGGGGGAGCAATGAGCAGTTCTTC | CASSLLGSGGSNEQFF
- | TRBJ2-5 | TRBV7-8 | - | TGTGCCAGCAGTTGGACGGGGTCTGAGGTGGAGACCCAGTACTTC | CASSWTGSEVETQYF
- | TRBJ2-3 | TRBV29-1 | TRBD2 | TGCAGCGTAACCGGGACTAGCGGAGATCCTAGCACAGATACGCAGTATTTT | CSVTGTSGDPSTDTQYF
- | TRBJ1-2 | TRBV10-3 | TRBD1 | TGTGCCATCAGTGAGGAACAGGGGGCGATTGGCTACACCTTC | CAISEEQGAIGYTF
- | TRBJ2-5 | TRBV5-1 | TRBD2 | TGCGCCAGCAGCTTGGTTGGAAGGGAGGGGGAGACCCAGTACTTC | CASSLVGREGETQYF
- | TRBJ2-7 | TRBV6-5 | - | TGTGCCAGCAGTTACTCTCCCGTCCACGAGCAGTACTTC | CASSYSPVHEQYF
- | TRBJ2-5 | TRBV5-1 | TRBD1 | TGCGCCAGCAGCTTTTACAGGGGAGAGACCCAGTACTTC | CASSFYRGETQYF
- | TRBJ1-4 | TRBV18 | TRBD1 | TGTGCCAGCTCACCGCCAGACAGGGGGCTCGGTGAAAAACTGTTTTTT | CASSPPDRGLGEKLFF
few | TRBJ1-1 | TRBV7-9 | - | TGTGCCAGCAGCTTATTTCGGGGATCAGGTGAAGCTTTCTTT | CASSLFRGSGEAFF
once | TRBJ1-4 | TRBV25-1 | - | TGTGCCAGCAGGGCAGGCCTAAATGAAAAACTGTTTTTT | CASRAGLNEKLFF
- | TRBJ1-1 | TRBV7-9 | TRBD1 | TGTGCCAGCAGCTTAGTAGGGGGCGGAGTGTATGGGGGCACTGAAGCTTTCTTT | CASSLVGGGVYGGTEAFF
once | TRBJ2-3 | TRBV2 | TRBD2 | TGTGCCAGCTTTCTAGCGGCATTAACGCAGTATTTT | CASFLAALTQYF
- | TRBJ1-1 | TRBV2 | TRBD1 | TGTGCCAGCCAGTCACAGGGGGGGGACACTGAAGCTTTCTTT | CASQSQGGDTEAFF
- | TRBJ1-1 | TRBV2 | - | TGTGCCAGCAGTGGGCTGAATGAAGCTTTCTTT | CASSGLNEAFF
- | TRBJ1-2 | TRBV2 | TRBD1 | TGTGCCAGCAGGGCGACAGGGGCCGACTATGGCTACACCTTC | CASRATGADYGYTF
- | TRBJ2-1 | TRBV13 | - | TGTGCCAGCAGCGAGGAAGGCCACTCAGTGACTGGCTCCTACAATGAGCAGTTCTTC | CASSEEGHSVTGSYNEQFF
- | TRBJ1-1 | TRBV28 | - | TGTGCCAGCAGCCTGGAGGATTGGGTATCGCGGGAGAACACTGAAGCTTTCTTT | CASSLEDWVSRENTEAFF
few | TRBJ1-6 | TRBV28 | TRBD1 | TGTGCCAGCAGCTCCCCGAGGGACAGTTATAATTCACCCCTCCACTTT | CASSSPRDSYNSPLHF
- | TRBJ2-5 | TRBV10-3 | - | TGTGCCATCAGTGAGTCGAGCGGGCGGTACCAAGAGACCCAGTACTTC | CAISESSGRYQETQYF
- | TRBJ2-1 | TRBV9 | TRBD2 | TGTGCCAGCAGCGGGATTGGTACTAGCGGGCGATCCTACAATGAGCAGTTCTTC | CASSGIGTSGRSYNEQFF
- | TRBJ1-5 | TRBV28 | - | TGTGCCAGCAGGATACAGGTCAATAGCAATCAGCCCCAGCATTTT | CASRIQVNSNQPQHF
- | TRBJ1-1 | TRBV7-2 | - | TGTGCCAGCAGCACCCCAGATGGACTATGGGGCCTTAGGAACACTGAAGCTTTCTTT | CASSTPDGLWGLRNTEAFF